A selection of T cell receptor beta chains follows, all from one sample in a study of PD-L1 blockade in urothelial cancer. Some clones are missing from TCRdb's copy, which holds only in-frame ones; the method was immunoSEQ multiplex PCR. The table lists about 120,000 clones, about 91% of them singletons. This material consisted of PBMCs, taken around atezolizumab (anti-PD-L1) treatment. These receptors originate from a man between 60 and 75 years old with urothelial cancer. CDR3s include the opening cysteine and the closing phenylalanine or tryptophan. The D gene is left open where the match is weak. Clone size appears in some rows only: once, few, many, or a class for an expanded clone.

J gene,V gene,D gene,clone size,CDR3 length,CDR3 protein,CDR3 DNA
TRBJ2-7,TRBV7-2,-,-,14,CASSLASASYEQYF,TGTGCCAGCAGCTTAGCTTCAGCGAGCTACGAGCAGTACTTC
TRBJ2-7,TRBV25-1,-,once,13,CASSPTVVHEQYF,TGTGCCAGCAGTCCTACCGTAGTACACGAGCAGTACTTC
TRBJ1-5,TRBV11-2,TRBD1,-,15,CASSLTGKSNQPQHF,TGTGCCAGCAGCTTGACAGGGAAAAGCAATCAGCCCCAGCATTTT
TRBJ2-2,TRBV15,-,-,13,CATSRVMTGELFF,TGTGCCACATCCAGGGTTATGACCGGGGAGCTGTTTTTT
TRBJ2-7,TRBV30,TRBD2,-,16,CAWSGWGGPSIHEQYF,TGTGCCTGGAGTGGGTGGGGAGGGCCGTCGATCCACGAGCAGTACTTC
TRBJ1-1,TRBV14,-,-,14,CASSPGLANTEAFF,TGTGCCAGCAGCCCGGGACTGGCGAACACTGAAGCTTTCTTT
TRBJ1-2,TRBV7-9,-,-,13,CASSLAGGYGYTF,TGTGCCAGCAGCTTAGCCGGGGGCTATGGCTACACCTTC
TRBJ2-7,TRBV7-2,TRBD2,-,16,CASSLTFETSGNEQYF,TGTGCCAGCAGCTTAACTTTCGAGACTAGCGGGAACGAGCAGTACTTC
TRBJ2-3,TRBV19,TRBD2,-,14,CASSVGTSADTQYF,TGTGCCAGTAGTGTCGGGACTAGCGCAGATACGCAGTATTTT
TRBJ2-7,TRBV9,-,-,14,CASSVDRGTYEQYF,TGTGCCAGCAGCGTAGATAGGGGGACCTACGAGCAGTACTTC
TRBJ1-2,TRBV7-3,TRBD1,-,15,CVSSTKTGGGDGYTF,TGTGTCAGCAGCACGAAGACAGGGGGCGGCGATGGCTACACCTTC
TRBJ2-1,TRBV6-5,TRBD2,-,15,CASSSPGTSGNEQFF,TGTGCCAGCAGTTCCCCCGGGACTAGCGGGAATGAGCAGTTCTTC
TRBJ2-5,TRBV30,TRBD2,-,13,CAYRDGGIGTQYF,TGTGCCTATCGGGACGGGGGGATCGGGACCCAGTACTTC
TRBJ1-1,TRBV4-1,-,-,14,CASSQKTGQGEAFF,TGCGCCAGCAGCCAAAAAACAGGGCAAGGTGAAGCTTTCTTT
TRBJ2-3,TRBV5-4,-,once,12,CASSLAGHTQYF,TGTGCCAGCAGCTTGGCGGGTCATACGCAGTATTTT
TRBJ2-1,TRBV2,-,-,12,CASTRLTNEQFF,TGTGCCAGCACGCGACTAACGAATGAGCAGTTCTTC
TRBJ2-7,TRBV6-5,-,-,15,CASSYSMRDSYEQYF,TGTGCCAGCAGTTACTCGATGCGGGACTCCTACGAGCAGTACTTC
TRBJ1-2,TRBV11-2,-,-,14,CASSPGVESYGYTF,TGTGCCAGCAGCCCGGGGGTTGAAAGTTATGGCTACACCTTC
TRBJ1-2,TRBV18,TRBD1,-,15,CASSPGQEPNYGYTF,TGTGCCAGCTCACCCGGACAGGAACCTAACTATGGCTACACCTTC
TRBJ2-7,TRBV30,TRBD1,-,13,CAWTRDREGEQYF,TGTGCCTGGACCAGGGACAGGGAAGGCGAGCAGTACTTC
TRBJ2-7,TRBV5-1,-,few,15,CASSLGGTVSYEQYF,TGCGCCAGCAGCTTAGGCGGGACAGTATCCTACGAGCAGTACTTC
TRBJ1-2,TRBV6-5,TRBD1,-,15,CASSFRTGANYGYTF,TGTGCCAGCAGTTTTCGGACAGGGGCAAACTATGGCTACACCTTC
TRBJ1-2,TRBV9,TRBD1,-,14,CASSATPGQNGYTF,TGTGCCAGCAGCGCAACCCCGGGACAGAATGGCTACACCTTC
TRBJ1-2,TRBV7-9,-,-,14,CASSLPGQNYGYTF,TGTGCCAGCAGCCTCCCCGGACAGAACTATGGCTACACCTTC
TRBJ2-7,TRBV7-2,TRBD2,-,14,CASSLRGRRYEQYF,TGTGCCAGCAGCTTACGCGGGAGACGCTACGAGCAGTACTTC
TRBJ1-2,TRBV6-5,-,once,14,CASSTTTTNYGYTF,TGTGCCAGCAGTACAACGACAACTAACTATGGCTACACCTTC
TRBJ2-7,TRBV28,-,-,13,CASSPVEPYEQYF,TGTGCCAGCAGTCCCGTCGAGCCCTACGAGCAGTACTTC
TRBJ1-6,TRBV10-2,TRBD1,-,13,CASRQGWDSPLHF,TGCGCCAGCCGACAGGGATGGGATTCACCCCTCCACTTT
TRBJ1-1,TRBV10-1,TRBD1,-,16,CASSGGTGGSRTEAFF,TGCGCCAGCAGTGGTGGGACAGGGGGCTCACGAACTGAAGCTTTCTTT
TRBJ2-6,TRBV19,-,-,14,CASKDWSGANVLTF,TGTGCCAGTAAAGACTGGTCTGGGGCCAACGTCCTGACTTTC
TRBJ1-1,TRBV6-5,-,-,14,CASSYSIDSSEAFF,TGTGCCAGCAGTTACTCGATCGACAGTTCTGAAGCTTTCTTT
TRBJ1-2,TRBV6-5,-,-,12,CASSSTGLSYTF,TGTGCCAGCAGTTCCACAGGCTTGAGCTACACCTTC
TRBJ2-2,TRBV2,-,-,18,CASSVPTDLEPNTGELFF,TGTGCCAGCAGCGTACCGACAGACTTAGAACCGAACACCGGGGAGCTGTTTTTT
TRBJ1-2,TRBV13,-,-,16,CASSSARDTANYGYTF,TGTGCCAGCAGCTCTGCTAGGGACACCGCTAACTATGGCTACACCTTC
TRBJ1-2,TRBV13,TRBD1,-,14,CASSDRGLDYGYTF,TGTGCCAGCAGCGACAGGGGGCTGGACTATGGCTACACCTTC
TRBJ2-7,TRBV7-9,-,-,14,CASSSDSGLFRQYF,TGTGCCAGCAGTAGTGACTCCGGCCTTTTCAGGCAGTACTTC
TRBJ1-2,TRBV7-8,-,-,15,CASSSGQRLNYGYTF,TGTGCCAGCAGCTCCGGTCAGCGTCTGAACTATGGCTACACCTTC
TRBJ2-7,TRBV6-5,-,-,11,CASSVGLQQYF,TGTGCCAGCAGTGTTGGCTTGCAGCAGTACTTC
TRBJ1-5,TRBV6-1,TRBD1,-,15,CASTQDRGARQPQHF,TGTGCCAGCACCCAAGACAGGGGGGCCCGTCAGCCCCAGCATTTT
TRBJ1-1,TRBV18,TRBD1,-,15,CASSSPDRGNTEAFF,TGTGCCAGCTCATCCCCCGACAGGGGAAACACTGAAGCTTTCTTT
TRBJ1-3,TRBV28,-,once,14,CASSSDSSGNTIYF,TGTGCCAGCAGCTCGGACAGCTCTGGAAACACCATATATTTT
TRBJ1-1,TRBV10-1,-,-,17,CASSESSGIDQNTEAFF,TGCGCCAGCAGTGAGTCCTCCGGGATTGACCAGAACACTGAAGCTTTCTTT
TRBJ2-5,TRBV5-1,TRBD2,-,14,CASSHERGQETQYF,TGCGCCAGCAGCCATGAGCGGGGTCAAGAGACCCAGTACTTC
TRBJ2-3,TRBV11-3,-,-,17,CASSRTGTSAGTDTQYF,TGTGCCAGCAGCCGTACCGGGACTTCGGCCGGCACAGATACGCAGTATTTT
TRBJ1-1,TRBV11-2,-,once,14,CASSLGQANTEAFF,TGTGCCAGCAGCTTAGGACAGGCGAACACTGAAGCTTTCTTT
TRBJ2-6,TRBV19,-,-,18,CASSVYGGIGAGANVLTF,TGTGCCAGTAGTGTTTATGGGGGCATTGGTGCTGGGGCCAACGTCCTGACTTTC
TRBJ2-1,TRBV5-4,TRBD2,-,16,CASSPSLIAGYNEQFF,TGTGCCAGCAGCCCTTCCTTAATAGCGGGTTACAATGAGCAGTTCTTC
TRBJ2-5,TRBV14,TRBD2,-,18,CAIPRLAGGRMGGETQYF,TGTGCCATCCCTCGGCTAGCGGGGGGTCGGATGGGGGGAGAGACCCAGTACTTC
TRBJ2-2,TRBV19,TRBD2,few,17,CASSPRGGGTNTGELFF,TGTGCCAGTAGTCCTCGCGGCGGGGGGACGAACACCGGGGAGCTGTTTTTT
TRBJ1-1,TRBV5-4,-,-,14,CASSLDRQNTEAFF,TGTGCCAGCAGCTTGGACAGACAGAACACTGAAGCTTTCTTT
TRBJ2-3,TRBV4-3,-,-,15,CASSQEVYGGDTQYF,TGCGCCAGCAGCCAAGAGGTGTATGGAGGGGATACGCAGTATTTT
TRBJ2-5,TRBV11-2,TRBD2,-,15,CASSWGVAGGETQYF,TGTGCCAGCAGCTGGGGGGTAGCGGGGGGGGAGACCCAGTACTTC
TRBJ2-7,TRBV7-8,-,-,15,CASSLATGRGYEQYF,TGTGCCAGCAGCTTAGCTACTGGCAGGGGTTACGAGCAGTACTTC
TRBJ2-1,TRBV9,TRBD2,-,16,CASSVGSSGGDNEQFF,TGTGCCAGCAGCGTAGGGTCTAGCGGGGGGGACAATGAGCAGTTCTTC
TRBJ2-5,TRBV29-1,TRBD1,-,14,CSVTRGTGKETQYF,TGCAGCGTGACTCGGGGGACAGGGAAGGAGACCCAGTACTTC
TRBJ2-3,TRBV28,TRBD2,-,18,CASSSPGLAGGPADTQYF,TGTGCCAGCAGTAGCCCGGGACTAGCGGGAGGGCCAGCAGATACGCAGTATTTT
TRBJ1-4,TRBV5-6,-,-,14,CASKLQGNNEKLFF,TGTGCCAGCAAGTTACAGGGTAATAATGAAAAACTGTTTTTT
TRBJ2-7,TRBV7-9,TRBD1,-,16,CASSGTRRDRGYEQYF,TGTGCCAGCAGCGGAACGCGAAGGGACAGGGGGTACGAGCAGTACTTC
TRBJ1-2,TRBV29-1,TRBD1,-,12,CSVQTGDFGYTF,TGCAGCGTACAGACAGGGGACTTTGGCTACACCTTC
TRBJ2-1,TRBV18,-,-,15,CASSESRNSYNEQFF,TGTGCCAGCTCAGAATCGAGGAACTCCTACAATGAGCAGTTCTTC